Listed below are T cell receptor beta chains from one sample, sequenced in a study of vaccination and CD4 T cells after COVID-19. Using its own MiXCR run on the PCR reads, TCRdb lists one record per CDR3 protein. Of around 9,000 distinct CDR3 sequences listed, approximately 34% are singletons. Their antigens are not known. Material: CD4+ T cells from blood, cultured in vitro. These TCRs come from a human donor in good health. CDR3s include the opening cysteine and the closing phenylalanine or tryptophan.

J	V	CDR3
TRBJ2-7	TRBV6-1	CASSVAGPSYEQYF
TRBJ2-7	TRBV6-1	CASSRTVRRDEQYF
TRBJ2-7	TRBV5-1	CASSIIGGRAIGSYEQYF
TRBJ1-6	TRBV10-2	CASRRASKDSPLHF
TRBJ1-4	TRBV19	CASSFGGDGEKLFF
TRBJ2-7	TRBV20-1	CSAGVPAGGTYEQYF
TRBJ2-1	TRBV7-6	CASSLEQLGDEQFF
TRBJ1-1	TRBV10-3	CAISESWGPTKAEAFF
TRBJ2-2	TRBV12-3/TRBV12-4	CASSLRGTTGELFF
TRBJ1-4	TRBV10-1	CASSESRSRKLFF
TRBJ1-2	TRBV7-2	CASSLGAGRNHGYTF
TRBJ2-7	TRBV6-1	CASSRPGVEGPYEQYF
TRBJ2-5	TRBV4-1	CASSLAGTGGETQYF
TRBJ2-3	TRBV28	CASSLTAGRSADTQYF
TRBJ1-5	TRBV20-1	CSAPLGGQPQHF
TRBJ1-3	TRBV5-8	CASSWTPGNTIYF
TRBJ1-6	TRBV27	CASSRRTDRWGNSPLHF
TRBJ1-5	TRBV28	CASSLLGGGQPQHF
TRBJ2-3	TRBV4-1	CASSQAGVGTDTQYF
TRBJ2-3	TRBV20-1	CSAFRADTQYF
TRBJ2-2	TRBV20-1	CSARAPGTRHTGELFF
TRBJ1-2	TRBV30	CAWKNIGTGNYGYTF
TRBJ1-1	TRBV2	CASSELTGNTEAFF
TRBJ2-3	TRBV20-1	CSSPASGHRASDTQYF
TRBJ1-2	TRBV23-1	CASSQFMNYGYTF
TRBJ2-2	TRBV28	CASSYSGRARTGELFF
TRBJ2-1	TRBV9	CASSVALAGNYNEQFF
TRBJ2-4	TRBV6-4	CASSEQGGGGLDIQYF
TRBJ2-5	TRBV5-1	CASSPGWGAVAETQYF
TRBJ1-1	TRBV18	CASSPMGTEAFF
TRBJ1-1	TRBV12-3/TRBV12-4	CASSLFGAGEAFF
TRBJ2-4	TRBV7-2	CASSLARGLAKNIQYF
TRBJ1-5	TRBV2	CASSEEDIRLNQPQHF
TRBJ1-2	TRBV7-8	CASSLSGGSGYTF
TRBJ2-5	TRBV6-2/TRBV6-3	CASSYDRPGLTGETQYF
TRBJ1-2	TRBV6-1	CASSEGAENYGYTF
TRBJ1-4	TRBV6-1	CASSTPGRTEKLFF
TRBJ2-5	TRBV19	CASSIRPSGRFQETQYF
TRBJ2-3	TRBV7-2	CASSPSGGSADTQYF
TRBJ2-7	TRBV28	CASSSGRGSHYEQYF
TRBJ2-5	TRBV4-3	CASSQDGTGFQETQYF
TRBJ2-7	TRBV2	CAIRGRGSYEQYF
TRBJ1-1	TRBV7-9	CASSLLPPNRDTEAFF
TRBJ2-1	TRBV7-2	CASSQLPQLSSYNEQFF
TRBJ2-3	TRBV20-1	CSARREGRGQYF
TRBJ2-7	TRBV18	CASSITRLANEQYF
TRBJ2-5	TRBV6-1	CASSPGHERPSHQETQYF
TRBJ2-1	TRBV28	CASSFSGSVNEQFF
TRBJ1-5	TRBV19	CASSIDQGSNQPQHF
TRBJ2-1	TRBV7-2	CASRAGTGVLNEQFF
TRBJ2-7	TRBV7-9	CASSLPGIPRQYF
TRBJ2-6	TRBV27	CASSWGTGISGANVLTF
TRBJ1-5	TRBV19	CASSIVRSGNQPQHF
TRBJ1-3	TRBV11-1	CASSKGNTIYF
TRBJ1-3	TRBV7-2	CASSPVGGLRGNTIYF
TRBJ2-3	TRBV19	CASSIAPGQGKGTDTQYF
TRBJ1-1	TRBV29-1	CSVSSLATEAFF